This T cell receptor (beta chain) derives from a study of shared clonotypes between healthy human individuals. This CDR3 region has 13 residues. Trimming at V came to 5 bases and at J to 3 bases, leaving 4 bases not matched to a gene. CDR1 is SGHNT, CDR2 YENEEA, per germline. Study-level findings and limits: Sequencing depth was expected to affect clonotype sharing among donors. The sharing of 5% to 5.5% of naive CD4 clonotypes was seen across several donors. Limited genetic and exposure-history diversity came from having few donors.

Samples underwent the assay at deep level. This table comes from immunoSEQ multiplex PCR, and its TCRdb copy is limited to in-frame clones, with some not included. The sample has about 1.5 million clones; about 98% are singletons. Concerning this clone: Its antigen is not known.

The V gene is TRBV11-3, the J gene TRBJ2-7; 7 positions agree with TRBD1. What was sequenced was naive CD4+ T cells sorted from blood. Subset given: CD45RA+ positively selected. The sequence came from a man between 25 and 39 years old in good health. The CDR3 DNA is TGTGCCAGCAGCACGGGACAGCTCTACGAGCAGTACTTC. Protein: CASSTGQLYEQYF.